This T cell receptor beta chain was profiled in a study of shared clonotypes between healthy human individuals. Study-wide findings and caveats: Against clonotypes common to all four donors, non-shared ones had lower generation probabilities. Donor scarcity curtailed the genetic and exposure-history diversity represented herein.

When replicate PCRs were run on sorted subsets, they used about 200 ng DNA, about 31,000 T cell genomes. The table came from immunoSEQ multiplex PCR; TCRdb's copy has only in-frame clones and leaves some out. The sample carries 2 million to 2.5 million clones, around 95% recorded once. Comment on this clone: Its specificity is not known.

V was clipped by 1 base and J by 9 bases, with 10 bases between them. From germline, CDR1 is SGHTA and CDR2 FQGNSA. The CDR3 extends over 13 amino acids. Splitting the CD4+ cells yielded a CD45RA+ naive subset and a CD45RA-negative memory subset. The rearrangement uses TRBV7-2 and TRBJ2-4, with D possibly matching TRBD2 (5 bases). The sequenced sample was naive CD4+ T cells sorted from blood. Subset described: CD45RA+ positively selected. The origin of this receptor is a man in his late teens or twenties in good health. The CDR3 loop reads CASSLERESIQYF. The CDR3 DNA sequence: TGTGCCAGCAGCTTAGAACGGGAAAGCATTCAGTACTTC.